The 15 T cell receptor beta chains given below trace back to one sample, sequenced in a study of OX40 agonist ivuxolimab in advanced cancers. Receptor amplification or capture employed the immunoSEQ multiplex PCR assay. TCRdb retrieved this table from immuneACCESS and kept in-frame rearrangements only. Not all clones are present; in checked studies, unresolved V genes account for under half, and no reason is known for the remainder. This sample is represented by around 55,000 clones; 89% of them were singletons. The ten largest clones add up to roughly an eighth of the sample. This specimen was CD4+ or CD8+ T cells sorted from blood, taken in a trial of the OX40 agonist ivuxolimab. The receptors stem from an adult with an advanced solid tumor such as melanoma, head and neck, liver or kidney cancer.

The CDR3 loop is CASSVGRQGNEQFF. The CDR3 DNA reads TGTGCCAGCAGCGTAGGGAGACAGGGTAATGAGCAGTTCTTC. The chain is built from TRBV9 and TRBJ2-1, with 7 bases fitting TRBD1. The V gene's germline CDR1 is SGDLS and CDR2 YYNGEE. This CDR3 spans 14 amino acids. V trimming: 0 bases; J trimming: 7 bases; junction bases outside the gene matches: 4.

The genes are TRBV9 and TRBJ2-3, with D unresolved. Per germline, CDR1 SGDLS and CDR2 YYNGEE. V was shortened by 2 bases and J by 2 bases, with 12 bases between the two germline ends. The CDR3 consists of 15 residues. The chain's CDR3 is CASSVGYTDTDTQYF. DNA of the CDR3: TGTGCCAGCAGCGTTGGATACACAGACACAGATACGCAGTATTTT.

This clone was seen once. The chain recombines TRBV19 with TRBJ1-2; 8 bases map to TRBD1. The CDR3 length is 15 residues. Unmatched junction bases numbered 15, after V lost 10 bases and J lost 5 bases. The germline V gene encodes CDR1 LNHDA and CDR2 SQIVND (reference sequence). The CDR3 DNA is TGTGCCACCCAGCCCGGGCAGACAGGGGCGTATGGCTACACCTTC. Amino acids: CATQPGQTGAYGYTF.

The V call is TRBV7-9, the J call TRBJ2-7; D is possibly TRBD2 (5 bases). The CDR3 is 15 amino acids. V lost 5 bases and J 1 base, leaving 15 bases between the germline ends. Germline CDR1 SEHNR, CDR2 FQNEAQ (reference sequence). Here the CDR3 DNA reads TGTGCCAGCAGCCCCCTCCTAGCCCCATCCTACGAGCAGTACGTC. Protein product: CASSPLLAPSYEQYV.

For the CDR3, the DNA is TGTGCCAGCACTCACCGGGACAGGAACACTGAAGCTTTCTTT. Its translation: CASTHRDRNTEAFF. The rearrangement joins TRBV5-5 to TRBJ1-1; the match to TRBD1 covers 7 bases. CDR3 length: 14 residues. Looked up from germline, CDR1 is SGHKS and CDR2 is YYEKEE (reference sequence). V lost 6 bases, J lost 1 base, and 6 bases stayed unmatched. Complete variable domain (other parts from reference TRBV5-5 and TRBJ1-1): DAGVTQSPTHLIKTRGQQVTLRCSPISGHKSVSWYQQVLGQGPQFIFQYYEKEERGRGNFPDRFSARQFPNYSSELNVNALLLGDSALYLCASTHRDRNTEAFFGQGTRLTVV.

This clone was counted only a few times. The chain joins TRBV28 to TRBJ2-2; D remains unclear. Germline CDR1 reads MDHEN; CDR2 reads SYDVKM. The CDR3 covers 15 residues. V was cut by 3 bases and J by 4 bases, with 12 bases left in between. CDR3 nucleotides: TGTGCCAGCAGTTTTCCGGAAAGGAGCACCGGGGAGCTGTTTTTT. Amino acids: CASSFPERSTGELFF.

This clone was counted a single time. This sample includes further DNA sequences coding for the same CDR3. The chain joins TRBV5-5 to TRBJ1-5; possible D gene TRBD1, 5 bases. Germline values: CDR1 SGHKS, CDR2 YYEKEE (reference sequence). The germline V and J ends were trimmed by 1 base and 5 bases, with 7 bases remaining between them. The CDR3 length is 13 residues. The DNA for the CDR3 is TGTGCCAGCAGCTTGACAGGACATCAGCCCCAGCATTTT. Its protein product is CASSLTGHQPQHF. The full variable domain, rest sourced from reference TRBV5-5 and TRBJ1-5, is DAGVTQSPTHLIKTRGQQVTLRCSPISGHKSVSWYQQVLGQGPQFIFQYYEKEERGRGNFPDRFSARQFPNYSSELNVNALLLGDSALYLCASSLTGHQPQHFGDGTRLSIL.

V and J are TRBV30 and TRBJ1-2; D is ambiguous. The germline V gene has CDR1 GTSNPN and CDR2 SVGIG (reference sequence). The CDR3 is 13 amino acids. V was shortened by 1 base and J by 8 bases, with 14 bases between the two germline ends. The CDR3 reads CAWSGGRVWGYTF. DNA of the CDR3: TGTGCCTGGAGTGGGGGTCGCGTTTGGGGCTACACCTTC.

V gene TRBV27 combines with J gene TRBJ2-1, with 9 bases aligning to TRBD1. V was pared by 5 bases and J by 0 bases, with 14 bases of the junction left unmatched. CDR3 size: 19 residues. From germline, CDR1 is MNHEY and CDR2 SMNVEV (reference sequence). As DNA, the CDR3 is TGTGCCAGCAGTACCTCCCTAGGACAGGGGACCAGCTCCTACAATGAGCAGTTCTTC. The encoded protein is CASSTSLGQGTSSYNEQFF.

The genes are TRBV5-8 and TRBJ2-1; D gene uncertain. The length of the CDR3 is 10 residues. Trimming took off 2 bases at V and 6 bases at J, with 0 bases between the two ends. The germline gives CDR1 SGHTS, CDR2 YDEGEE. CDR3 nucleotides: TGTGCCAGCAGCTTCAATGAGCAGTTCTTC. It encodes CASSFNEQFF.

The chain joins TRBV19 to TRBJ2-7; D is uncertain. The CDR3 is 14 amino acids. Germline V gene data show CDR1 as LNHDA and CDR2 as SQIVND (reference sequence). Trimming took off 5 bases at V and 4 bases at J, with 15 bases between the two ends. CDR3 amino acids: CASSFRLGSYEQYF. DNA for the CDR3: TGTGCCAGTAGTTTCCGACTGGGTTCTTACGAGCAGTACTTC.

V and J are TRBV29-1 and TRBJ1-2; no clear D. Germline CDR1 and CDR2: SQVTM and ANQGSEA. The CDR3 covers 14 residues. V gave up 5 bases and J gave up 5 bases, with 18 bases separating them. The CDR3 DNA reads TGCAGCGTTCCCCTTTCTGCGGGCTTTTATGGCTACACCTTC. Amino acids: CSVPLSAGFYGYTF.

This CDR3 is CASSLAGQSYEQYV. CDR3 in DNA: TGTGCCAGCAGCTTGGCGGGACAGTCCTACGAGCAGTACGTC. This chain joins TRBV5-4 and TRBJ2-7; 7 positions agree with TRBD1. The ends lost 0 bases at V and 1 base at J; junction bases unmatched: 1. CDR1 is SGHNT and CDR2 is YYREEE in the germline V gene (reference sequence). The CDR3 runs to 14 residues.

This chain uses TRBV19 with TRBJ2-5; a weak D match, TRBD2 (6 bases). The CDR3 contains 13 residues. V lost 4 bases and J 9 bases, leaving 15 bases between the germline ends. Germline values: CDR1 LNHDA, CDR2 SQIVND (reference sequence). CDR3 sequence reads: CASSTRPREAQYF. The CDR3 bases are TGTGCCAGTAGTACCAGACCAAGGGAGGCCCAGTACTTC.

The rearrangement links TRBV19 to TRBJ2-1, with 9 bases lining up with TRBD2. Germline V gene sequence: CDR1 LNHDA, CDR2 SQIVND (reference sequence). V dropped 5 bases and J dropped 8; count of bases not matched to a gene: 13. This CDR3 has 16 amino acids. CDR3 region: CASSANLAGEWYEQFF. CDR3 coding DNA: TGTGCCAGTAGTGCAAATTTAGCGGGAGAGTGGTATGAGCAGTTCTTC.